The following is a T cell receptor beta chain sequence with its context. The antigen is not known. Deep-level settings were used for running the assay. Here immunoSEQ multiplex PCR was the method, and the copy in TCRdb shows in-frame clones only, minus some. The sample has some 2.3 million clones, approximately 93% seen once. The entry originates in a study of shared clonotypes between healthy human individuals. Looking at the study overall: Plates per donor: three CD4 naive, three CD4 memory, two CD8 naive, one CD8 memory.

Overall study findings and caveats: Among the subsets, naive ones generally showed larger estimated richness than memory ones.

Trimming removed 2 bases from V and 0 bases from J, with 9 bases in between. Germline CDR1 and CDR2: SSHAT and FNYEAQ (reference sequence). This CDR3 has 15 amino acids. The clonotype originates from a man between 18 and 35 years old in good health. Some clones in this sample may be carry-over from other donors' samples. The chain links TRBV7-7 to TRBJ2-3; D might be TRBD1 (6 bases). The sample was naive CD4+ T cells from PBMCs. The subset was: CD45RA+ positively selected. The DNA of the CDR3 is TGTGCCAGCAGCTTATTAGGGGGAAGCACAGATACGCAGTATTTT. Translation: CASSLLGGSTDTQYF.